This TCR beta chain was retrieved from a study of T cell repertoires in cytomegalovirus infection (dated by TCRdb to 2018 to 2020). Study-level background: Recently identified HLA-C-restricted CMV epitopes, whose presentation resists viral immunomodulation, were targeted by peptide stimulations together with well-studied HLA-B-restricted epitopes. Donor HLA type was relevant to the analysis, because carriage of CMV infection together with the matching HLA type was indicated by public TCR beta signatures.

The CDR3 numbers 19 residues from cysteine through phenylalanine. Only the CDR3 region is kept as DNA, spanning 57 bases read in frame from base 1. The germline V gene encodes CDR1 SQVTM and CDR2 ANQGSEA. Trimming removed 6 bases from V and 0 bases from J; the gene matches leave 17 bases unexplained. TCRdb shows the sequencer as Illumina HiSeq 1500. In TCRdb, the public reads were trimmed at Q25 with fastp and aligned with MiXCR, with productive beta chains retained. Under each unique CDR3 protein, matching rows form one entry showing the most common genes and DNA. Present in this sample are fewer than 900,000 distinct CDR3 sequences, 25% to 30% of which were seen just once. 13% of the sample is taken by the ten largest. Overall results and qualifications from the work: In both this cohort and an independent roughly 400-donor cohort, the cumulative frequency of public TCR beta family members distinguished carriers of CMV infection plus the relevant HLA type. The ex vivo response was dominated by HLA-C-restricted CMV-specific TCR beta clonotypes, which also provided the single most frequent clonotype in two of eight donors.

Regarding this clonotype: Its target antigen remains unknown. No base quality information exists; no much larger clone differs at one position.

This sample's treatment or condition label indicates: in vitro stimulation with specific CMV peptide epitopes to enrich CMV-specific T cells. The chain is assembled from TRBV29-1 and TRBJ1-1; 12 junctional bases match TRBD1. Specimen: cultured CD8+ T cells from PBMCs, collected from culture after CMV antigen stimulation. This sequence was found in a human donor in good health (CMV status not recorded). Some clones in this sample may be carry-over from other donors' samples. At the DNA level, the sequence is TGCAGCGTCGCCGGGACAGGGGGCTCTCCTCCCTCCATGAACACTGAAGCTTTCTTT. Its amino acids are CSVAGTGGSPPSMNTEAFF.